A single sample is the source of the 27 T cell receptor beta chains below, sequenced in a study of blood T cell repertoires in COVID-19. The table came from immunoSEQ multiplex PCR; TCRdb's copy has only in-frame clones and leaves some out. The sample lists over 70,000 clones, around 69% occurring once. Sequenced sample: peripheral blood. These receptors were obtained from a man aged 65-85 years with active or convalescent COVID-19.

This clone has only one observation. The rearrangement links TRBV10-1 to TRBJ1-2; D is uncertain. The germline V gene encodes CDR1 WNHNN and CDR2 SYGVQD (reference sequence). Trimming took 6 bases from V and 3 from J, leaving 11 bases between them. The CDR3 consists of 13 residues. CDR3 loop: CASSETEDYGYTF. For the CDR3, the DNA is TGCGCCAGCAGCGAAACTGAGGACTATGGCTACACCTTC.

The V call is TRBV7-3, the J call TRBJ1-5, with no clear D. This CDR3 contains 13 residues. V lost 1 base and J lost 8, with 9 bases in between. Germline values: CDR1 SGHTA, CDR2 FQGTGA. The CDR3 spells CASSLNPQEPQHF. The DNA for the CDR3 is TGTGCCAGCAGCTTAAATCCCCAGGAGCCCCAGCATTTT.

This chain connects TRBV11-2 to TRBJ2-7; 7 bases line up with TRBD2. CDR3 length equals 13 residues. Germline trimming cut 5 bases from V and 7 bases from J; bases unmatched to any gene: 8. Germline V gene sequence: CDR1 SGHAT, CDR2 FQNNGV. Here the CDR3 DNA reads TGTGCCAGCAGCCAGAATGGGGGGGATGAGCAGTACTTC. Its translation is CASSQNGGDEQYF.

This clone was picked up a small number of times. This chain connects TRBV29-1 to TRBJ1-1; 9 nucleotides match TRBD1. CDR1 and CDR2 from the germline V gene are SQVTM and ANQGSEA. V trimming: 4 bases; J trimming: 11 bases; junction bases outside the gene matches: 17. The CDR3 consists of 15 residues. The CDR3 bases are TGCAGCGTTGGGAACAGGGGGCGAGGAAATAACGGGGCTTTCTTT. The encoded protein is CSVGNRGRGNNGAFF.

V gene TRBV6-1 combines with J gene TRBJ1-4, with a possible D match to TRBD1 (5 bases). The V gene lost 2 bases and the J gene lost 0 bases, with 13 bases spanning the gap. The V gene's germline CDR1 is MNHNS and CDR2 SASEGT. This CDR3 region has 17 residues. CDR3 sequence reads: CASSETRRGSTNEKLFF. For the CDR3, the DNA is TGTGCCAGCAGTGAAACACGAAGGGGCTCAACTAATGAAAAACTGTTTTTT.

This chain joins TRBV6-5 and TRBJ2-1; D may be TRBD1 (6 bases). V lost 3 bases and J lost 6, with 12 bases in between. CDR1 and CDR2 from the germline V gene are MNHEY and SVGAGI. The CDR3 consists of 14 residues. The CDR3 bases are TGTGCCAGCAGTTATTCCGGGACACCCAATGAGCAGTTCTTC. Protein sequence: CASSYSGTPNEQFF.

The V and J genes are TRBV20-1 and TRBJ2-3; D gene uncertain. V lost 0 bases and J lost 7, with 2 bases in between. The germline CDR1 and CDR2 sequences are DFQATT and SNEGSKA (reference sequence). The length of the CDR3 is 10 residues. CDR3 nucleotide sequence: TGCAGTGCTAGAGATAATACGCAGTATTTT. It specifies CSARDNTQYF.

The rearrangement links TRBV7-9 to TRBJ1-2; D not resolved. Germline CDR1 and CDR2: SEHNR and FQNEAQ (reference sequence). There are 14 residues in the CDR3. The V and J ends lost 5 bases and 8 bases respectively, with 18 bases between them. The CDR3 loop reads CASSQLAGERGYTF. The CDR3 nucleotides read TGTGCCAGCAGCCAGCTCGCCGGGGAAAGAGGCTACACCTTC. Filled out from reference TRBV7-9 and TRBJ1-2, the complete variable domain reads DTGVSQNPRHKITKRGQNVTFRCDPISEHNRLYWYRQTLGQGPEFLTYFQNEAQLEKSRLLSDRFSAERPKGSFSTLEIQRTEQGDSAMYLCASSQLAGERGYTFGSGTRLTVV.

The V call is TRBV5-6, the J call TRBJ2-2, with 8 bases identical to TRBD1. Germline trimming cut 7 bases from V and 3 bases from J; bases unmatched to any gene: 8. CDR1 and CDR2 (germline): SGHDT, YYEEEE. The CDR3 spans 15 residues. The CDR3 protein is CASGYRGVYTGELFF. The CDR3 DNA follows: TGTGCCAGCGGCTACAGGGGGGTTTACACCGGGGAGCTGTTTTTT.

This clone was found many times. The CDR3 protein is CATRGRALAKNIQYF. The CDR3 DNA is TGTGCCACCAGGGGCAGGGCGTTAGCCAAAAACATTCAGTACTTC. This sequence joins TRBV6-5 and TRBJ2-4, with D possibly being TRBD1 (6 bases). Germline values: CDR1 MNHEY, CDR2 SVGAGI. This CDR3 region has 15 residues. The germline V and J ends were trimmed by 10 bases and 0 bases, with 16 bases remaining between them.

CDR3 sequence reads: CASERTPSRANGRDYGYTF. The CDR3 DNA reads TGTGCCAGTGAGCGGACTCCAAGTCGAGCTAACGGGAGGGACTATGGCTACACCTTC. This chain links TRBV19 with TRBJ1-2; D is unclear. V lost 8 bases, J lost 3 bases, and 31 bases lay in between. The CDR3 runs to 19 residues. Germline CDR1 and CDR2: LNHDA and SQIVND (reference sequence).

J is TRBJ2-1 and V is TRBV2; 8 bases are a match to TRBD1. Germline V lookup: CDR1 SNHLY, CDR2 FYNNEI. The V segment lost 5 bases and the J segment 4 bases; nucleotides outside the gene matches: 4. This CDR3 has 14 residues. The CDR3 sequence: CASSPRQGYNEQFF. Here the CDR3 DNA reads TGTGCCAGCAGTCCGAGACAGGGGTACAATGAGCAGTTCTTC.

The V call is TRBV28, the J call TRBJ2-3; TRBD2 might be the D (6 bases). Germline CDR1 reads MDHEN; CDR2 reads SYDVKM. The CDR3 is 14 amino acids. Deletions cut 6 bases from V and 6 bases from J, with 16 bases between. Here the CDR3 DNA reads TGTGCCAGCAGCACGGGGGTCGTTGCGGATACGCAGTATTTT. It translates to CASSTGVVADTQYF. The entire variable domain, with the rest obtained from reference TRBV28 and TRBJ2-3, is as follows: DVKVTQSSRYLVKRTGEKVFLECVQDMDHENMFWYRQDPGLGLRLIYFSYDVKMKEKGDIPEGYSVSREKKERFSLILESASTNQTSMYLCASSTGVVADTQYFGPGTRLTVL.

This sequence joins TRBV9 and TRBJ1-5; unclear D gene. V was clipped by 4 bases and J by 4 bases, with 15 bases between them. This CDR3 region has 15 residues. Germline lookup yields CDR1 SGDLS and CDR2 YYNGEE. CDR3 DNA sequence: TGTGCCAGCAGCTCCACGGGAGGAACGAATCAGCCCCAGCATTTT. Its protein is CASSSTGGTNQPQHF.

The rearrangement uses TRBV6-2 or TRBV6-3 and TRBJ1-2, with D unclear. Germline-derived CDR1 and CDR2 are MNHEY and SVGEGT. V shed 4 bases and J shed 8 bases, with 17 bases lying between them. The CDR3 runs 14 residues. CDR3 in amino acids: CASSSDYGINGYTF. Written as DNA, the CDR3 is TGTGCCAGCAGTTCGGACTACGGAATAAACGGCTACACCTTC.

The rearrangement uses TRBV6-5 and TRBJ1-2, with TRBD1 matching 9 bases. The CDR3 has 14 residues. The V gene end was trimmed by 5 bases and the J gene end by 2 bases; junction bases not matched to a gene: 3. Germline V gives CDR1 MNHEY, CDR2 SVGAGI. Written as DNA, the CDR3 is TGTGCCAGCAGTAGGACAGGGGCGAACTATGGCTACACCTTC. It specifies CASSRTGANYGYTF.

This clone was counted a single time. V and J are TRBV18 and TRBJ1-6; D unresolved. V was clipped by 2 bases and J by 7 bases, with 12 bases between them. Germline CDR1 and CDR2: KGHSH and LQKENI. The CDR3 has 15 amino acids. The CDR3 DNA reads TGTGCCAGCTCACCAATTCAGGAAGAAAATTCACCCCTCCACTTT. Encoded protein: CASSPIQEENSPLHF.

The rearrangement links TRBV9 to TRBJ2-1; maybe TRBD2 (5 bases). From germline, CDR1 is SGDLS and CDR2 YYNGEE. The CDR3 is made up of 15 amino acids. The V end lost 10 bases, the J end lost 0 bases, and 17 bases lay between the germline ends. This CDR3 is CADNPPGNSYNEQFF. The CDR3 DNA reads as TGTGCCGATAACCCCCCCGGGAACTCCTACAATGAGCAGTTCTTC.

The chain combines TRBV19 with TRBJ1-6; D not certain. CDR1 and CDR2 from the germline V gene are LNHDA and SQIVND (reference sequence). The germline V and J ends were trimmed by 3 bases and 7 bases, with 7 bases remaining between them. The CDR3 covers 13 residues. The CDR3 here is CASSIERNSPLHF. The CDR3 DNA is TGTGCCAGTAGTATCGAGAGAAATTCACCCCTCCACTTT.

The chain uses TRBV9 and TRBJ2-3; D is unresolved. The CDR3 is 12 amino acids. Germline loops: CDR1 SGDLS, CDR2 YYNGEE. Trimming removed 4 bases at V and 6 bases at J, with 9 bases between. CDR3: CASSPISDTQYF. CDR3 nucleotide sequence: TGTGCCAGCAGCCCTATCTCGGATACGCAGTATTTT.

The chain carries TRBV19 and TRBJ2-3; 7 nucleotides match TRBD2. Germline V lookup: CDR1 LNHDA, CDR2 SQIVND (reference sequence). The CDR3 sequence is 16 residues long. V trimming: 5 bases; J trimming: 4 bases; junction bases outside the gene matches: 12. In nucleotides, the CDR3 is TGTGCCAGTAGTCCCTGGGGGGGAACAAGGCCAGATACGCAGTATTTT. It encodes CASSPWGGTRPDTQYF.

J is TRBJ2-2 and V is TRBV19; 7 bases are a match to TRBD1. CDR3 length: 15 amino acids. Germline V gene lookup returns CDR1 LNHDA and CDR2 SQIVND (reference sequence). J gave up 6 bases and V 3 bases, and 7 bases lay outside the gene matches. CDR3 DNA sequence: TGTGCCAGTAGTATTCAAGAGGGGGCAGCCGGGGAGCTGTTTTTT. Amino acids: CASSIQEGAAGELFF. The full variable domain, in which reference TRBV19 and TRBJ2-2 provide the parts outside the CDR3, is DGGITQSPKYLFRKEGQNVTLSCEQNLNHDAMYWYRQDPGQGLRLIYYSQIVNDFQKGDIAEGYSVSREKKESFPLTVTSAQKNPTAFYLCASSIQEGAAGELFFGEGSRLTVL.

The gene calls are TRBV28 and TRBJ1-2, with 10 bases aligning to TRBD1. This CDR3 comprises 15 residues. V lost 2 bases to trimming and J lost 1 base; unmatched junction nucleotides: 1. Per germline, CDR1 MDHEN and CDR2 SYDVKM. The CDR3 loop reads CASSLGTGVNYGYTF. The DNA of the CDR3 is TGTGCCAGCAGTTTAGGGACAGGGGTTAACTATGGCTACACCTTC.

This clone was seen only a few times. This chain connects TRBV19 to TRBJ1-5; no reliable D call. CDR3 length equals 13 residues. V was trimmed by 4 bases and J by 5 bases, leaving 9 bases between them. Per germline, CDR1 LNHDA and CDR2 SQIVND (reference sequence). The CDR3 here is CASSKARDQPQHF. The CDR3 DNA follows: TGTGCCAGTAGTAAGGCCCGGGATCAGCCCCAGCATTTT.

Of note for this clone: A clone one base away is much larger, so this may be a read error. V is TRBV4-2 and J is TRBJ1-5; D is perhaps TRBD1 (5 bases). Germline loops: CDR1 LGHNA, CDR2 YNFKEQ. Trimming pared 0 bases from V and 2 bases from J, leaving 5 bases between. The CDR3 is 14 residues long. The chain's CDR3 is CASSQEQGNQPQHF. In DNA form, the CDR3 reads TGTGCCAGCAGCCAAGAACAGGGCAATCAGCCCCAGCATTTT.

The chain couples TRBV9 to TRBJ2-5; 10 nucleotides align to TRBD1. CDR3 size: 16 residues. Germline V gives CDR1 SGDLS, CDR2 YYNGEE. Germline trimming cut 7 bases from V and 1 base from J; bases unmatched to any gene: 10. CDR3: CASSLRGQGIQETQYF. CDR3 in DNA: TGTGCCAGCTCACTCAGGGGACAGGGGATCCAAGAGACCCAGTACTTC.

This sequence joins TRBV5-1 and TRBJ1-6; D gene uncertain. The CDR3 has 14 residues. In germline, CDR1 is SGHRS, CDR2 YFSETQ. Trimming removed 0 bases from V and 7 bases from J, with 8 bases in between. DNA of the CDR3: TGCGCCAGCAGCTTGGCGGTCGGGAATTCACCCCTCCACTTT. Amino acid sequence: CASSLAVGNSPLHF. The whole variable domain, remainder taken from reference TRBV5-1 and TRBJ1-6, is KAGVTQTPRYLIKTRGQQVTLSCSPISGHRSVSWYQQTPGQGLQFLFEYFSETQRNKGNFPGRFSGRQFSNSRSEMNVSTLELGDSALYLCASSLAVGNSPLHFGNGTRLTVT.